The 16 T cell receptor beta chains below were found in one sample sequenced in a study of regulatory T cells in long-lasting Graves disease. Through Arm-PCR of CDR3 regions and iRepertoire HTBI primers, TCR beta libraries were built. One entry per CDR3 protein, called by TCRdb with MiXCR from the multiplex PCR reads. The sample includes almost 350,000 distinct CDR3 sequences, 15% to 20% of them seen just once. Indicated time point: persistent/refractory GD, antithyroid drugs over 5 years with positive TRAb. Following extraction of RNA from PBMCs, that RNA was used to make the TCR library. This specimen was peripheral blood mononuclear cells (PBMCs), taken when the disease was refractory, from a patient treated with antithyroid drugs. These receptors originate from a female donor with Graves disease.

At least ten counts were recorded for this clonotype. The gene calls are TRBV3-1 and TRBJ2-2, with unresolved D. CDR1 is LGHDT and CDR2 is YNNKEL in the germline V gene (reference sequence). The V end was cut by 0 bases, the J end by 5 bases, with 13 bases between. The CDR3 contains 16 residues. The chain's CDR3 is CASSQEESTRTGELFF. The CDR3, as DNA: TGTGCCAGCAGCCAAGAGGAGTCTACCAGGACCGGGGAGCTGTTTTTT.

This clonotype was observed at least ten times. V and J are TRBV19 and TRBJ2-5, with D maybe TRBD1 (6 bases). CDR3 length equals 14 residues. Germline lookup yields CDR1 LNHDA and CDR2 SQIVND (reference sequence). V was shortened by 5 bases and J by 2 bases, with 12 bases between the two germline ends. CDR3 region: CASSATGNQETQYF. Here the CDR3 DNA reads TGTGCCAGTAGTGCTACAGGGAATCAAGAGACCCAGTACTTC.

This chain joins TRBV24-1 and TRBJ2-2, with D unclear. The CDR3 contains 11 residues. V was clipped by 5 bases and J by 5 bases, with 2 bases between them. Germline CDR1 and CDR2: KGHDR and SFDVKD. The DNA for the CDR3 is TGTGCCACCAGTGTAACCGGGGAGCTGTTTTTT. Protein product: CATSVTGELFF.

In this sample, this clonotype turned up many times. The chain uses TRBV6-1 and TRBJ2-7; 13 nucleotides line up with TRBD2. J was trimmed by 3 bases and V by 8 bases; bases with no gene match: 4. The CDR3 spans 14 residues. Germline values: CDR1 MNHNS, CDR2 SASEGT. The CDR3 is CASLGLAGFYEQYF. CDR3 DNA sequence: TGTGCCAGCTTGGGACTAGCGGGGTTCTACGAGCAGTACTTC.

This chain links TRBV20-1 with TRBJ2-7, with D possibly being TRBD1 or TRBD2 (5 bases each). Trimming took off 6 bases at V and 5 bases at J, with 32 bases between the two ends. The CDR3 spans 18 residues. Germline V lookup: CDR1 DFQATT, CDR2 SNEGSKA (reference sequence). The CDR3 protein is CSASSKALGTPRRHEQYF. The CDR3, as DNA: TGCAGTGCCAGTTCGAAGGCCCTCGGGACCCCTCGGCGCCACGAGCAGTACTTC.

This clonotype was counted many times. CDR3 loop: CASRPPGLKNIQYF. CDR3 nucleotide sequence: TGTGCCAGCAGGCCTCCGGGACTCAAAAACATTCAGTACTTC. The gene calls are TRBV28 and TRBJ2-4; maybe TRBD2 (6 bases). CDR3 length equals 14 residues. V shed 6 bases and J shed 3 bases, with 12 bases lying between them. CDR1 and CDR2 (germline): MDHEN, SYDVKM.

This clonotype showed up many times. The V gene is TRBV6-1, the J gene TRBJ1-1; a possible D gene is TRBD1 (5 bases). Trimming shortened V by 7 bases and J by 0 bases, and 12 bases separated the two germline ends. CDR3 size: 14 residues. CDR1 is MNHNS and CDR2 is SASEGT in the germline V gene. CDR3 in DNA: TGTGCCAGCAAAGAGACAGACATGAACACTGAAGCTTTCTTT. Protein: CASKETDMNTEAFF.

This clonotype appeared a few times. This rearrangement joins TRBV6-1 to TRBJ1-6; 7 bases align to TRBD1. With 6 bases clipped from V and 5 bases from J, the junction kept 4 bases outside the gene matches. The CDR3 is 14 residues long. The germline gives CDR1 MNHNS, CDR2 SASEGT. The CDR3 loop reads CASRTRGNNSPLHF. The CDR3 DNA reads TGTGCCAGCAGGACCAGGGGGAATAATTCACCCCTCCACTTT.

V is TRBV6-1 and J is TRBJ1-2; D unclear. This CDR3 spans 13 amino acids. Trimming pared 5 bases from V and 8 bases from J, leaving 15 bases between. From germline, CDR1 is MNHNS and CDR2 SASEGT. CDR3 nucleotide sequence: TGTGCCAGCAGTCCGGACGGCCCTAGAGGCTACACCTTC. Its translation is CASSPDGPRGYTF.

This clonotype was observed a handful of times. The V and J genes are TRBV6-1 and TRBJ2-1; a possible D gene is TRBD1 (6 bases). Germline-derived CDR1 and CDR2 are MNHNS and SASEGT. The CDR3 covers 14 residues. The V end was cut by 5 bases, the J end by 1 base, with 9 bases between. Here the CDR3 DNA reads TGTGCCAGCAGTCAGACAGGATCCTACAATGAGCAGTTCTTC. Amino acids: CASSQTGSYNEQFF.

This clonotype has only a few counts. The chain uses TRBV6-5 and TRBJ2-4; 10 bases match TRBD2. V lost 2 bases, J lost 1 base, and 8 bases stayed unmatched. CDR3 length: 18 residues. Germline V gene data show CDR1 as MNHEY and CDR2 as SVGAGI. CDR3 residues: CASSYRLAGVLAKNIQYF. The CDR3 DNA reads TGTGCCAGCAGTTACAGGCTAGCGGGAGTTCTGGCCAAAAACATTCAGTACTTC.

This clonotype was counted ten times or more. The rearrangement uses TRBV3-1 and TRBJ2-7; no firm D call. The CDR3 is 13 amino acids. Trimming took off 4 bases at V and 7 bases at J, with 14 bases between the two ends. CDR1 is LGHDT, CDR2 YNNKEL, per germline (reference sequence). For the CDR3, the DNA is TGTGCCAGCAGCCCGCGTACGGGCGGAGAGCAGTACTTC. Residues: CASSPRTGGEQYF.

On this clonotype itself: A read error may explain this, as a much larger clone is one base away. This rearrangement joins TRBV30 to TRBJ1-1; D perhaps matches TRBD1 (6 bases). Germline CDR1 is GTSNPN and CDR2 is SVGIG (reference sequence). Between the trimmed V and J ends, which lost 2 bases and 7 bases, there was a span of 14 bases. The CDR3 loop spans 13 amino acids. CDR3: CAWSQRRGFEAFF. The DNA for the CDR3 is TGTGCCTGGAGTCAAAGGAGGGGGTTTGAAGCTTTCTTT.

In its sample, this clonotype was seen a few times. The rearrangement joins TRBV29-1 to TRBJ2-7, with 13 bases aligning to TRBD2. Germline values: CDR1 SQVTM, CDR2 ANQGSEA. The V gene end was trimmed by 7 bases and the J gene end by 6 bases; junction bases not matched to a gene: 12. This CDR3 is 15 amino acids long. CDR3 loop: CSARTSGSARIEQYF. Here the CDR3 DNA reads TGCAGCGCTAGGACTAGCGGGAGTGCTAGGATCGAGCAGTACTTC.

This clonotype was seen repeatedly, ten times or more. V usage is TRBV2 and J usage is TRBJ2-5; 14 bases line up with TRBD2. CDR3 length: 16 amino acids. CDR1 and CDR2 from the germline V gene are SNHLY and FYNNEI. J lost 1 base, V lost 11 bases, and 9 bases had no gene match. This CDR3 is CAGGTSGRRGQETQYF. The CDR3 bases are TGTGCCGGAGGGACTAGCGGGAGAAGGGGCCAAGAGACCCAGTACTTC. Full variable domain (remainder filled in from reference TRBV2 and TRBJ2-5): EPEVTQTPSHQVTQMGQEVILRCVPISNHLYFYWYRQILGQKVEFLVSFYNNEISEKSEIFDDQFSVERPDGSNFTLKIRSTKLEDSAMYFCAGGTSGRRGQETQYFGPGTRLLVL.

This clonotype was recorded at least ten times. This chain joins TRBV12-3 or TRBV12-4 and TRBJ1-2; possible D gene TRBD1, 5 bases. There are 12 residues in the CDR3. Trimming stripped 10 bases from V and 8 bases from J, with 17 bases between. The CDR3 spells CAMMLTGEGYTF. CDR3 nucleotide sequence: TGTGCCATGATGCTAACGGGGGAGGGCTACACCTTC.